Shown below are 25 T cell receptor beta chains from a single sample sequenced in a study of regulatory T cells in long-lasting Graves disease. Indicated time point: newly diagnosed GD, antithyroid drugs for less than 3 months. RNA extracted from PBMCs served as the sequencing template. Arm-PCR of CDR3 regions with iRepertoire HTBI primers generated TCR beta libraries. TCRdb reprocessed the multiplex PCR reads with MiXCR, giving one entry per CDR3 protein. The table records roughly 250,000 distinct CDR3 sequences, around a sixth of them present only once. These data also formed part of another study, on T cells in Graves' hyperthyroidism and ophthalmopathy.

Sequences were derived from peripheral blood mononuclear cells (PBMCs), sampled at new diagnosis, from a patient treated with antithyroid drugs. All receptors come from a woman aged 25-40 years with Graves disease.

The chain employs TRBV12-3 or TRBV12-4 and TRBJ1-5, with 9 bases identical to TRBD1. The CDR3 has 14 amino acids. V lost 5 bases to trimming and J lost 7 bases; unmatched junction nucleotides: 6. The CDR3 here is CASSEGTGRQPQHF. The CDR3 DNA reads TGTGCCAGCAGTGAAGGGACAGGGAGACAGCCCCAGCATTTT.

This clonotype was seen ten or more times. V and J are TRBV4-2 and TRBJ2-3, with TRBD2 matching 8 bases. With V trimmed by 0 bases and J by 2 bases, 4 bases remained unmatched. The germline CDR1 and CDR2 sequences are LGHNA and YNFKEQ. The CDR3 is 16 residues long. The CDR3 reads CASSQETSVNTDTQYF. DNA for the CDR3: TGTGCCAGCAGCCAAGAGACTAGCGTAAACACAGATACGCAGTATTTT.

The V gene is TRBV5-1, the J gene TRBJ1-1; perhaps TRBD1 as D (5 bases). The germline V gene encodes CDR1 SGHRS and CDR2 YFSETQ. The CDR3 contains 15 residues. The V and J ends lost 4 bases and 4 bases respectively, with 17 bases between them. The CDR3 sequence is CASSPQADGATEAFF. In DNA, the CDR3 is TGCGCCAGCAGCCCACAGGCAGACGGGGCCACTGAAGCTTTCTTT. Variable domain in full (rest from reference TRBV5-1 and TRBJ1-1): KAGVTQTPRYLIKTRGQQVTLSCSPISGHRSVSWYQQTPGQGLQFLFEYFSETQRNKGNFPGRFSGRQFSNSRSEMNVSTLELGDSALYLCASSPQADGATEAFFGQGTRLTVV.

This clonotype was counted many times. The CDR3, as DNA: TGTGCCAGCAGTAAGGTCCTGGCGGGGGGTTACAATGAGCAGTTCTTC. This codes for CASSKVLAGGYNEQFF. The chain recombines TRBV6-2 or TRBV6-3 with TRBJ2-1, with TRBD2 matching over 8 bases. The germline V gene encodes CDR1 MNHEY and CDR2 SVGEGT. V lost 5 bases, J lost 4 bases, and 10 bases stayed unmatched. This CDR3 region has 16 residues.

There are many counts of this clonotype. The J gene is TRBJ1-4, the V gene TRBV6-1, with D maybe TRBD1 (6 bases). Germline V lookup: CDR1 MNHNS, CDR2 SASEGT. This CDR3 comprises 17 residues. Trimming removed 7 bases from V and 5 bases from J, with 23 bases in between. The CDR3 loop reads CASTKPLRGRVNEKLFF. CDR3 DNA sequence: TGTGCCAGCACCAAACCACTCAGGGGACGCGTAAATGAAAAACTGTTTTTT.

There are many counts of this clonotype. The V call is TRBV12-3 or TRBV12-4, the J call TRBJ2-3; 13 nucleotides line up with TRBD2. J lost 5 bases, V lost 3 bases, and 8 bases had no gene match. The CDR3 extends over 17 amino acids. The CDR3 DNA sequence: TGTGCCAGCAGTTTTTTAAGACTAGCGGGGGGAGGAGATACGCAGTATTTT. This encodes CASSFLRLAGGGDTQYF.

This clonotype appeared many times. Mismatch with germline at one junction end may stem from a read error. This chain links TRBV12-3 or TRBV12-4 with TRBJ1-4; D not certain. The CDR3 has 14 residues. The CDR3 here is CVSSQSLTNEKLFF. The CDR3 nucleotides read TGTGTCAGCAGCCAATCCTTAACTAATGAAAAACTGTTTTTT.

In this sample, this clonotype turned up a few times. With a far larger clone one base away, a read error is the likely cause. V gene TRBV2 combines with J gene TRBJ2-1; TRBD1 matches at 8 bases. The tail of the sequence fits TRBJ2-5 better, so the J call may be wrong. This CDR3 region has 14 residues. Per the germline V gene, CDR1 is SNHLY and CDR2 is FYNNEI. The CDR3 reads CACTRQGRQETQYF. The CDR3 nucleotides read TGTGCCTGCACCAGACAGGGGAGACAAGAGACCCAGTACTTC.

This clonotype came up many times. This chain's CDR3 is CASSLVKTMATDTQYF. CDR3 coding DNA: TGTGCCAGCAGCTTGGTCAAAACGATGGCCACAGATACGCAGTATTTT. V gene TRBV5-5 combines with J gene TRBJ2-3; D is ambiguous. Trimming removed 0 bases from V and 2 bases from J, with 13 bases in between. Per the germline V gene, CDR1 is SGHKS and CDR2 is YYEKEE (reference sequence). This CDR3 region has 16 residues.

In this sample, this clonotype turned up a few times. CDR3 loop: CASSEYGGVVTEAFF. The CDR3 DNA follows: TGTGCCAGTAGCGAATACGGGGGGGTTGTCACTGAAGCTTTCTTT. The chain couples TRBV19 to TRBJ1-1, with D maybe TRBD1 (5 bases). Looked up from germline, CDR1 is LNHDA and CDR2 is SQIVND (reference sequence). This CDR3 spans 15 amino acids. Trimming shortened V by 6 bases and J by 4 bases, and 18 bases separated the two germline ends.

The chain is built from TRBV27 and TRBJ2-3, with 12 bases identical to TRBD2. V shed 8 bases and J 4 bases; nucleotides not matched to a gene: 4. The CDR3 sequence is 14 residues long. Per germline, CDR1 MNHEY and CDR2 SMNVEV (reference sequence). CDR3 coding DNA: TGTGCCAGCGGCGGGACTAGCGGGCCAGATACGCAGTATTTT. Amino acid sequence: CASGGTSGPDTQYF.

In this sample, this clonotype turned up many times. This sequence joins TRBV7-2 and TRBJ1-3; a possible D gene is TRBD1 (5 bases). With 2 bases removed from V and 3 bases from J, the gap between germline ends came to 11 bases. Germline CDR1 is SGHTA and CDR2 is FQGNSA. The CDR3 is 15 residues long. CDR3 nucleotide sequence: TGTGCCAGCAGCTTACAGGGAAGCCTTGGAAACACCATATATTTT. It yields the protein CASSLQGSLGNTIYF.

This clonotype was seen at least ten times. The rearrangement links TRBV7-9 to TRBJ1-2; D possibly corresponds to TRBD1 (6 bases). Deletions cut 5 bases from V and 3 bases from J, with 10 bases between. Germline-derived CDR1 and CDR2 are SEHNR and FQNEAQ (reference sequence). The CDR3 is 13 residues long. The CDR3 nucleotides are TGTGCCAGCAGCGACAGGTCCGACTATGGCTACACCTTC. Translating gives CASSDRSDYGYTF. The whole variable domain, remainder taken from reference TRBV7-9 and TRBJ1-2, is DTGVSQNPRHKITKRGQNVTFRCDPISEHNRLYWYRQTLGQGPEFLTYFQNEAQLEKSRLLSDRFSAERPKGSFSTLEIQRTEQGDSAMYLCASSDRSDYGYTFGSGTRLTVV.

This chain connects TRBV4-1 to TRBJ1-3, with 7 bases that match TRBD1. Germline CDR1 is MGHRA and CDR2 is YSYEKL. With 0 bases clipped from V and 5 bases from J, the junction kept 19 bases outside the gene matches. The CDR3 loop spans 20 amino acids. The CDR3 DNA sequence: TGCGCCAGCAGCCAAGATGCTGGGACAGCACAATTAACGCATAGAAACACCATATATTTT. It yields the protein CASSQDAGTAQLTHRNTIYF.

This clonotype was found many times. The chain links TRBV6-2 or TRBV6-3 to TRBJ1-2; TRBD1 aligns across 7 bases. This CDR3 contains 13 residues. Per germline, CDR1 MNHEY and CDR2 SVGEGT. J gave up 4 bases and V 4 bases, and 3 bases lay outside the gene matches. The CDR3 loop reads CASSSDRAYGYTF. CDR3 in DNA: TGTGCCAGCAGTTCAGACAGGGCCTATGGCTACACCTTC.

The gene calls are TRBV11-2 and TRBJ1-2, with 9 bases that match TRBD1. This CDR3 spans 17 amino acids. Trimming took 1 base from V and 8 from J; bases not matched to a gene: 14. Germline loops: CDR1 SGHAT, CDR2 FQNNGV. Here the CDR3 DNA reads TGTGCCAGCAGCTTAGTTGGCCCGGGACAGGGTGGTTGGGGCTACACCTTC. Protein product: CASSLVGPGQGGWGYTF.

The V call is TRBV6-5, the J call TRBJ2-7; a weak D match, TRBD2 (6 bases). Deletions cut 0 bases from V and 6 bases from J, with 12 bases between. Germline CDR1 is MNHEY and CDR2 is SVGAGI. The length of the CDR3 is 14 residues. The DNA for the CDR3 is TGTGCCAGCAGTTACTCAAGCGGGTATAGCGAGCAGTACTTC. Encoded protein: CASSYSSGYSEQYF.

A note on this clonotype: This may come from a read error, since a much larger clone is one base off. The CDR3 ends on some other residue instead of the conserved phenylalanine or tryptophan, so this is likely a read error. The J gene is TRBJ1-3, the V gene TRBV27; weak D call: TRBD1 (5 bases). The CDR3 extends over 16 amino acids. The V end was cut by 4 bases, the J end by 0 bases, with 13 bases between. Germline values: CDR1 MNHEY, CDR2 SMNVEV (reference sequence). CDR3 sequence (DNA): TGTGCCAGCAGTTCGGCGGGGGTTAGCTCTGGAAACACCATATATTCT. Translation: CASSSAGVSSGNTIYS.

This clonotype was seen repeatedly, ten times or more. This sequence joins TRBV12-3 or TRBV12-4 and TRBJ2-5; possible D gene TRBD2, 5 bases. There are 13 residues in the CDR3. Trimming took 8 bases from V and 5 from J, leaving 15 bases between them. The CDR3 reads CASRPGGPETQYF. As DNA, the CDR3 is TGTGCCAGCCGCCCTGGCGGGCCGGAGACCCAGTACTTC.

This clonotype was seen a handful of times. The chain links TRBV9 to TRBJ1-2; D gene ambiguous. Trimming removed 7 bases from V and 5 bases from J, with 12 bases in between. Germline loops: CDR1 SGDLS, CDR2 YYNGEE. CDR3 size: 12 residues. As DNA, the CDR3 is TGTGCCAGCTTCGAGGTGGGGTATGGCTACACCTTC. Amino acids: CASFEVGYGYTF.

This clonotype was seen only a few times. The chain couples TRBV18 to TRBJ2-7, with 7 positions matching TRBD2. The CDR3 sequence is 16 residues long. From germline, CDR1 is KGHSH and CDR2 LQKENI. The J segment lost 0 bases and the V segment lost 5 bases, leaving 10 bases of the junction unmatched. This CDR3 reads CASSSSTRGSSYEQYF. CDR3 sequence (DNA): TGTGCCAGCTCATCGTCCACGCGCGGGAGCTCCTACGAGCAGTACTTC. The full variable domain, with the rest looked up from reference TRBV18 and TRBJ2-7, is NAGVMQNPRHLVRRRGQEARLRCSPMKGHSHVYWYRQLPEEGLKFMVYLQKENIIDESGMPKERFSAEFPKEGPSILRIQQVVRGDSAAYFCASSSSTRGSSYEQYFGPGTRLTVT.

In this sample, this clonotype turned up a few times. This may stem from a read error, because a much larger clone lies one nucleotide away. The chain joins TRBV3-1 to TRBJ2-3; D not resolved. This CDR3 is 14 amino acids long. Germline V lookup: CDR1 LGHDT, CDR2 YNNKEL (reference sequence). V shed 0 bases and J shed 5 bases, with 9 bases lying between them. CDR3 region: CASSQDPREDTQYF. The CDR3 bases are TGTGCCAGCAGCCAAGACCCGAGAGAAGATACGCAGTATTTT.

This clonotype was seen at least ten times. The V call is TRBV7-3, the J call TRBJ2-1, with a weak D call TRBD2 (6 bases). Germline V CDR1 and CDR2: SGHTA, FQGTGA. The CDR3 is 13 residues long. The V end lost 6 bases, the J end lost 7 bases, and 13 bases lay between the germline ends. CDR3 in DNA: TGTGCCAGCAGTTCACTAGCCTGGAATGAGCAGTTCTTC. Translation: CASSSLAWNEQFF.

This clonotype has ten or more counts. The chain recombines TRBV5-1 with TRBJ2-7, with D possibly being TRBD1 (5 bases). The germline gives CDR1 SGHRS, CDR2 YFSETQ. The V gene lost 0 bases and the J gene lost 5 bases, with 12 bases spanning the gap. There are 14 residues in the CDR3. CDR3 DNA: TGCGCCAGCAGCTTGGTTGGCAGGGCAGACGAGCAGTACTTC. This sequence encodes CASSLVGRADEQYF.

This clonotype was seen repeatedly, ten times or more. One end of the junction varies from germline; a read error may be responsible. The chain has TRBV7-3 and TRBJ2-7; D is unresolved. This CDR3 spans 16 amino acids. Looked up from germline, CDR1 is SGHTA and CDR2 is FQGTGA. CDR3 loop: CASSPPLKGSSYEQYF. In DNA form, the CDR3 reads TGCGCCAGCAGTCCTCCCTTGAAGGGCAGCTCCTACGAGCAGTACTTC. Variable domain in full (rest from reference TRBV7-3 and TRBJ2-7): GAGVSQTPSNKVTEKGKYVELRCDPISGHTALYWYRQSLGQGPEFLIYFQGTGAADDSGLPNDRFFAVRPEGSVSTLKIQRTERGDSAVYLCASSPPLKGSSYEQYFGPGTRLTVT.